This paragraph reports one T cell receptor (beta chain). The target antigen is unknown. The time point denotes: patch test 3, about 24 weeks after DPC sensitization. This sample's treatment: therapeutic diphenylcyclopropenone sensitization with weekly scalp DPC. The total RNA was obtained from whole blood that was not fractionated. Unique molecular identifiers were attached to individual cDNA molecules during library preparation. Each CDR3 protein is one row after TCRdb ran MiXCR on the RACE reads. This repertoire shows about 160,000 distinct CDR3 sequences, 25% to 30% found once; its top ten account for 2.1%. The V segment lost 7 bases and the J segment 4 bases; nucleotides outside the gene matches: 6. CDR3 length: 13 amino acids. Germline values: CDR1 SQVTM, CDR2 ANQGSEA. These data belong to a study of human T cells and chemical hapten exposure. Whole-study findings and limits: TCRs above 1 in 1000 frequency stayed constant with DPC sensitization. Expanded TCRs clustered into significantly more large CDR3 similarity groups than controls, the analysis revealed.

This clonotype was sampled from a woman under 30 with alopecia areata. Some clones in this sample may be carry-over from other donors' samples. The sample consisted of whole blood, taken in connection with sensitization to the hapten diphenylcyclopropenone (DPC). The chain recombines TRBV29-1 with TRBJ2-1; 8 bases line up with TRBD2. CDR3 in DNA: TGCAGCGGGTGGGGCGGGGGGTACAATGAGCAGTTCTTC. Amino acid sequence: CSGWGGGYNEQFF.